This section outlines one TCR beta chain sequence together with its context. Its antigen is still unknown. These data belong to a study of post-analysis software for immune sequencing data. As for the study in general: The disease courses spanned relapsing-remitting, secondary progressive and progressive-relapsing forms of multiple sclerosis.

The germline V gene encodes CDR1 LGHNA and CDR2 YNFKEQ. The CDR3 runs to 17 residues. Trimming pared 0 bases from V and 3 bases from J, leaving 15 bases between. Study-level results: In patients, five TRBV segments were more frequent than in controls, with TRBV5-6, TRBV5-1 and TRBV20-1 among them. When compared against controls, multiple sclerosis patients showed significantly lower normalized Chao1 diversity.

Each TCR beta cDNA library carried unique molecular identifiers. TCRdb processed the PCR reads anew with MiXCR; each CDR3 protein has one entry. Of hundreds of thousands of distinct CDR3 sequences detected, 25% to 30% appear once; the ten largest clones hold around 0.56%. The chain recombines TRBV4-2 with TRBJ2-4, with a weak D call TRBD1 (5 bases). The sample was blood. This clonotype originated in a girl aged 10-17 years with multiple sclerosis. This CDR3 reads CASSQEGVGIVKNIQYF. The DNA for the CDR3 is TGTGCCAGCAGCCAAGAAGGGGTTGGGATAGTCAAAAACATTCAGTACTTC.